This T cell receptor (beta chain) emerged from a study of regulatory T cells in long-lasting Graves disease. The germline V and J ends were trimmed by 7 bases and 0 bases, with 12 bases remaining between them. The CDR3 runs 15 residues. Germline values: CDR1 SEHNR, CDR2 FQNEAQ (reference sequence). Time point: newly diagnosed GD, antithyroid drugs for less than 3 months. Extracted RNA from PBMCs served as the source of the TCR library. In this cohort, patients came from an endocrinology department located in Xi'an, China. Investigators prepared the TCR beta libraries by applying iRepertoire HTBI primers and Arm-PCR of CDR3 regions. TCRdb fed the multiplex PCR reads into MiXCR, producing one record per CDR3 protein. This repertoire shows 420,000 or so distinct CDR3 sequences, 16% found once; its top ten account for about 23%. This same sample was also part of a study on T cells in Graves' hyperthyroidism and ophthalmopathy. From that report: First-round RT-PCR targeting the TCR CDR3 was performed with the HTBI primer set.

J is TRBJ2-2 and V is TRBV7-9, with D tentatively TRBD1 or TRBD2 (6 bases each). This sample comprised peripheral blood mononuclear cells (PBMCs), obtained at new diagnosis, from a patient treated with antithyroid drugs. This sequence originates from a woman under 30 with Graves disease. Here the CDR3 reads CASNPEGANTGELFF. The CDR3 coding sequence is TGTGCCAGCAACCCGGAGGGGGCGAACACCGGGGAGCTGTTTTTT.